A selection of T cell receptor beta chains follows, all from one sample in a study of blood T cell repertoires in COVID-19. The method was immunoSEQ multiplex PCR; TCRdb's version includes in-frame clones alone and lacks a portion of them. The sample gives 70,000 to 85,000 clones, 82% of which show up once; approximately 12% is in the top ten. The material sequenced was peripheral blood. All receptors come from a man older than 75 with acute or convalescent COVID-19. Each CDR3 is given with its conserved first and last residue. D genes are given only for firm matches. Size tells how often a clone was seen (once, few, many) or the class of an expanded clone, and some rows leave it out.

j_gene: TRBJ1-1
v_gene: TRBV5-6
len: 15
d_gene: TRBD1
abundance: once
CDR3aa: CASSFLQGANTEAFF
CDR3nt: TGTGCCAGCAGCTTTTTGCAGGGGGCAAACACTGAAGCTTTCTTT

j_gene: TRBJ1-5
v_gene: TRBV12-3/TRBV12-4
len: 13
d_gene: .
abundance: .
CDR3aa: CASSQGGGQPQHF
CDR3nt: TGTGCCAGCAGTCAAGGGGGGGGTCAGCCCCAGCATTTT

j_gene: TRBJ2-7
v_gene: TRBV4-1
len: 16
d_gene: TRBD2
abundance: .
CDR3aa: CASSQPGTTLGHEQYF
CDR3nt: TGCGCCAGCAGCCAACCAGGGACTACCTTAGGGCACGAGCAGTACTTC

j_gene: TRBJ2-2
v_gene: TRBV21-1
len: 16
d_gene: .
abundance: .
CDR3aa: CASSNPGQGDTGELFF
CDR3nt: TGTGCCAGCAGCAACCCGGGACAGGGGGACACCGGGGAGCTGTTTTTT

j_gene: TRBJ2-7
v_gene: TRBV3-1/TRBV3-2
len: 15
d_gene: TRBD2
abundance: .
CDR3aa: CASSQGAGGAYEQYF
CDR3nt: TGTGCCAGCAGCCAAGGGGCGGGGGGTGCCTACGAGCAGTACTTC

j_gene: TRBJ2-7
v_gene: TRBV10-3
len: 15
d_gene: .
abundance: .
CDR3aa: CAISESLTSTYEQYF
CDR3nt: TGTGCCATCAGTGAGTCCTTGACTTCAACCTACGAGCAGTACTTC

j_gene: TRBJ2-7
v_gene: TRBV6-5
len: 14
d_gene: TRBD1
abundance: .
CDR3aa: CASSSPETGREQYF
CDR3nt: TGTGCCAGCAGTTCGCCTGAGACAGGGCGCGAGCAGTACTTC

j_gene: TRBJ1-1
v_gene: TRBV5-8
len: 13
d_gene: .
abundance: .
CDR3aa: CASSAGLERVAFF
CDR3nt: TGTGCCAGCAGCGCGGGACTCGAGAGAGTAGCTTTCTTT

j_gene: TRBJ1-2
v_gene: TRBV6-5
len: 16
d_gene: TRBD1
abundance: few
CDR3aa: CASSYDPGQGFYGYTF
CDR3nt: TGTGCCAGCAGTTATGACCCGGGACAGGGTTTTTATGGCTACACCTTC

j_gene: TRBJ2-4
v_gene: TRBV19
len: 15
d_gene: TRBD2
abundance: .
CDR3aa: CASSIGTRERNIQYF
CDR3nt: TGTGCCAGTAGTATAGGGACTAGGGAGAGGAACATTCAGTACTTC

j_gene: TRBJ1-4
v_gene: TRBV19
len: 15
d_gene: TRBD1
abundance: .
CDR3aa: CASTSPGQALEKLFF
CDR3nt: TGTGCCAGTACTTCCCCGGGACAGGCTCTTGAAAAACTGTTTTTT

j_gene: TRBJ1-2
v_gene: TRBV3-1/TRBV3-2
len: 13
d_gene: .
abundance: few
CDR3aa: CASSQGFGNGYTF
CDR3nt: TGTGCCAGCAGCCAAGGATTCGGGAATGGCTACACCTTC

j_gene: TRBJ1-5
v_gene: TRBV11-2
len: 15
d_gene: .
abundance: .
CDR3aa: CASSSLGTSNQPQHF
CDR3nt: TGTGCCAGCAGCTCCCTTGGGACAAGCAATCAGCCCCAGCATTTT

j_gene: TRBJ2-5
v_gene: TRBV7-8
len: 15
d_gene: .
abundance: .
CDR3aa: CASSPPLSGGETQYF
CDR3nt: TGTGCCAGCAGCCCACCTCTCTCTGGGGGGGAGACCCAGTACTTC

j_gene: TRBJ1-5
v_gene: TRBV6-5
len: 12
d_gene: TRBD1
abundance: .
CDR3aa: CASNRQGQPQHF
CDR3nt: TGTGCCAGCAATAGACAGGGGCAGCCCCAGCATTTT

j_gene: TRBJ2-1
v_gene: TRBV4-2
len: 16
d_gene: TRBD2
abundance: .
CDR3aa: CASSQGSGGLYNEQFF
CDR3nt: TGTGCCAGCAGCCAAGGCAGCGGGGGGCTCTACAATGAGCAGTTCTTC

j_gene: TRBJ1-5
v_gene: TRBV2
len: 13
d_gene: .
abundance: .
CDR3aa: CASSIDRNQPQHF
CDR3nt: TGTGCCAGCAGTATAGACAGGAATCAGCCCCAGCATTTT

j_gene: TRBJ2-3
v_gene: TRBV2
len: 15
d_gene: .
abundance: .
CDR3aa: CASSEEAGRPDTQYF
CDR3nt: TGTGCCAGCAGTGAAGAGGCAGGGAGGCCAGATACGCAGTATTTT

j_gene: TRBJ2-5
v_gene: TRBV20-1
len: 11
d_gene: .
abundance: .
CDR3aa: CSANGRETQYF
CDR3nt: TGCAGTGCTAATGGGCGAGAGACCCAGTACTTC

j_gene: TRBJ1-3
v_gene: TRBV7-8
len: 16
d_gene: .
abundance: .
CDR3aa: CASSPRGSSSGNTIYF
CDR3nt: TGTGCCAGCAGCCCGAGGGGGTCGAGCTCTGGAAACACCATATATTTT

j_gene: TRBJ1-5
v_gene: TRBV12-3/TRBV12-4
len: 12
d_gene: .
abundance: .
CDR3aa: CASTGDGQPQHF
CDR3nt: TGTGCCAGCACGGGGGACGGTCAGCCCCAGCATTTT

j_gene: TRBJ1-2
v_gene: TRBV30
len: 13
d_gene: TRBD1
abundance: .
CDR3aa: CAWSVQGEYGYTF
CDR3nt: TGTGCCTGGAGTGTCCAGGGGGAGTATGGCTACACCTTC

j_gene: TRBJ2-5
v_gene: TRBV3-1/TRBV3-2
len: 11
d_gene: .
abundance: .
CDR3aa: CASSLQETQYF
CDR3nt: TGTGCCAGCAGCCTACAAGAGACCCAGTACTTC

j_gene: TRBJ1-2
v_gene: TRBV12-3/TRBV12-4
len: 13
d_gene: TRBD1
abundance: .
CDR3aa: CASSAGQNYGYTF
CDR3nt: TGTGCCAGCAGCGCGGGACAGAACTATGGCTACACCTTC

j_gene: TRBJ1-1
v_gene: TRBV29-1
len: 12
d_gene: TRBD1
abundance: .
CDR3aa: CSGDRVDTEAFF
CDR3nt: TGCAGCGGGGACAGGGTCGACACTGAAGCTTTCTTT

j_gene: TRBJ2-1
v_gene: TRBV7-8
len: 16
d_gene: TRBD2
abundance: .
CDR3aa: CASSLRRGGLSGEQFF
CDR3nt: TGTGCCAGCAGCTTAAGGCGGGGGGGCCTATCGGGTGAGCAGTTCTTC

j_gene: TRBJ2-7
v_gene: TRBV7-6
len: 15
d_gene: TRBD2
abundance: .
CDR3aa: CASSPGGAGAGEQYF
CDR3nt: TGTGCCAGCAGCCCGGGGGGGGCGGGGGCCGGAGAGCAGTACTTC

j_gene: TRBJ2-7
v_gene: TRBV5-1
len: 15
d_gene: TRBD1
abundance: .
CDR3aa: CASSRGQGGSYEQYF
CDR3nt: TGCGCCAGCAGCCGAGGACAGGGGGGGTCCTACGAGCAGTACTTC

j_gene: TRBJ2-1
v_gene: TRBV7-2
len: 15
d_gene: .
abundance: .
CDR3aa: CASSPLAASYNEQFF
CDR3nt: TGTGCCAGCAGCCCTTTAGCGGCTTCCTACAATGAGCAGTTCTTC

j_gene: TRBJ2-2
v_gene: TRBV11-2
len: 12
d_gene: .
abundance: .
CDR3aa: CAIRYSTGELFF
CDR3nt: TGTGCCATTCGGTATTCGACCGGGGAGCTGTTTTTT

j_gene: TRBJ1-4
v_gene: TRBV29-1
len: 13
d_gene: TRBD1
abundance: few
CDR3aa: CSASGTGERKLFF
CDR3nt: TGCAGCGCATCCGGGACAGGGGAAAGAAAACTGTTTTTT